This T cell receptor (beta chain) was recorded in a study of identical twins. Study findings and constraints: Potential partial confounding of zero-insertion analyses by invariant MAIT and iNKT cells was noted.

Germline CDR1 GTSNPN, CDR2 SVGIG (reference sequence). This CDR3 spans 11 amino acids. Trimming removed 7 bases at V and 1 base at J, with 7 bases between. This clonotype came up many times. Antigen unknown. Through template switching, a universal primer site was introduced, and the cDNA contained unique molecular identifiers. Each CDR3 protein gets one entry after TCRdb re-called the 5' RACE reads with MiXCR. The data show 350,000 to 450,000 distinct CDR3 sequences, roughly 20% seen once. The receptor was isolated from a man aged 45 to 65 in good health. Sequencing used naive T cells sorted from blood. The V and J genes are TRBV30 and TRBJ1-1, with no clear D. CDR3 DNA: TGTGCCTTAGAAGGGAACACTGAAGCTTTCTTT. This gives the protein CALEGNTEAFF.